This T cell receptor beta chain came from a study of blood T cell repertoires in COVID-19. Across the study: Collection of acute and convalescent COVID-19 samples took place in the United States, Italy and Spain.

V lost 3 bases and J lost 3; bases outside the gene matches: 16. Germline V CDR1 and CDR2: LGHNA, YNFKEQ. CDR3 length: 20 amino acids. Sequenced by immunoSEQ multiplex PCR; TCRdb stores in-frame clones only, minus some. The table shows approximately 210,000 clones, with 82% occurring only once. This clone was detected only once. The V and J genes are TRBV4-2 and TRBJ2-3, with TRBD2 identical over 12 bases. This clonotype originated in a middle-aged woman with acute or convalescent COVID-19. Sequencing was carried out using peripheral blood. CDR3 protein: CASSQAGSLAGGPRTDTQYF. The CDR3 coding sequence is TGTGCCAGCAGCCAGGCCGGATCGCTAGCGGGGGGGCCGAGGACAGATACGCAGTATTTT.